The 16 T cell receptor beta chains listed next were all sequenced from one sample in a study of blood T cell repertoires in COVID-19. The repertoire was sequenced with immunoSEQ multiplex PCR; TCRdb's copy has only in-frame clones and lacks some. Here the sample spans around 120,000 clones, roughly 83% being singletons. The sequencing input was peripheral blood. These receptors all come from a man under 40 with acute or convalescent COVID-19.

The CDR3 nucleotides read TGCGCCAGCAGCGGCGGGAGCCCCACAGATACGCAGTATTTT. Its protein is CASSGGSPTDTQYF. The chain recombines TRBV5-1 with TRBJ2-3; 7 bases agree with TRBD2. CDR1 and CDR2 from the germline V gene are SGHRS and YFSETQ. With 4 bases clipped from V and 2 bases from J, the junction kept 4 bases outside the gene matches. The CDR3 contains 14 residues.

The chain couples TRBV5-1 to TRBJ2-2, with TRBD2 identical over 14 bases. The CDR3 is 17 amino acids. The germline V gene encodes CDR1 SGHRS and CDR2 YFSETQ. V lost 7 bases and J lost 5; bases outside the gene matches: 10. The CDR3 region is CASRYRRTSGGTGELFF. The CDR3 DNA is TGCGCCAGCCGATACCGCCGGACTAGCGGGGGGACCGGGGAGCTGTTTTTT.

This chain uses TRBV19 with TRBJ1-2; possibly TRBD1 for D (6 bases). Germline V lookup: CDR1 LNHDA, CDR2 SQIVND (reference sequence). The CDR3 loop spans 14 amino acids. V was trimmed by 7 bases and J by 7 bases, leaving 19 bases between them. DNA for the CDR3: TGTGCCAGTATCGCGGCAGGGGAAAGTAGTGGCTACACCTTC. Its protein is CASIAAGESSGYTF.

This clone was counted between two and nine times. V and J are TRBV9 and TRBJ2-1, with 8 bases identical to TRBD2. V was pared by 0 bases and J by 7 bases, with 9 bases of the junction left unmatched. Germline values: CDR1 SGDLS, CDR2 YYNGEE. This CDR3 has 16 amino acids. CDR3 region: CASSVGITGGRNEQFF. DNA for the CDR3: TGTGCCAGCAGCGTAGGGATAACGGGAGGGCGTAATGAGCAGTTCTTC.

The chain is built from TRBV18 and TRBJ1-2; tentatively, D is TRBD1 (5 bases). The V end lost 3 bases, the J end lost 3 bases, and 8 bases lay between the germline ends. This CDR3 region has 13 residues. Germline CDR1 and CDR2: KGHSH and LQKENI. CDR3 DNA: TGTGCCAGCTCACCTGCGGGGGACTATGGCTACACCTTC. Amino acid sequence: CASSPAGDYGYTF.

This chain links TRBV6-6 with TRBJ1-1; no clear D gene. Trimming left V 5 bases short and J 1 base short, with 23 bases between. CDR3 length equals 18 residues. The germline V gene has CDR1 MNHNY and CDR2 SVGAGI (reference sequence). The CDR3 region has the DNA TGTGCCAGCAGTCTTGGGTATGGGCAAAAACTGGCGAACACTGAAGCTTTCTTT. It translates to CASSLGYGQKLANTEAFF.

The table lists this clone with a count of one. The CDR3 protein is CASSYSRQGNTEAFF. The DNA for the CDR3 is TGTGCCAGCAGTTACTCGCGGCAGGGGAACACTGAAGCTTTCTTT. The rearrangement uses TRBV6-5 and TRBJ1-1, with a weak D call TRBD1 (5 bases). V was shortened by 0 bases and J by 1 base, with 9 bases between the two germline ends. This CDR3 contains 15 residues. Germline-derived CDR1 and CDR2 are MNHEY and SVGAGI.

The chain joins TRBV27 to TRBJ1-1, with D uncertain. Trimming left V 3 bases short and J 3 bases short, with 8 bases between. CDR1 MNHEY and CDR2 SMNVEV come from the germline V gene (reference sequence). The CDR3 loop spans 13 amino acids. The CDR3 spells CASSLREDTEAFF. The CDR3 bases are TGTGCCAGCAGTTTGCGGGAGGACACTGAAGCTTTCTTT.

The chain couples TRBV11-2 to TRBJ1-5, with D unclear. CDR1 and CDR2 from the germline V gene are SGHAT and FQNNGV. This CDR3 is 13 amino acids long. Trimming removed 4 bases at V and 5 bases at J, with 9 bases between. The CDR3 reads CASSSGRDQPQHF. In DNA form, the CDR3 reads TGTGCCAGCAGCTCCGGCCGGGATCAGCCCCAGCATTTT.

Only a few counts were recorded for this clone. CDR3 nucleotide sequence: TGTGCCAGCTCAACTACAGGGGACTCTGGAAACACCATATATTTT. It is translated as CASSTTGDSGNTIYF. The rearrangement joins TRBV18 to TRBJ1-3, with 7 bases identical to TRBD1. CDR1 is KGHSH and CDR2 is LQKENI in the germline V gene. With 5 bases clipped from V and 0 bases from J, the junction kept 4 bases outside the gene matches. The CDR3 runs to 15 residues.

The chain couples TRBV6-5 to TRBJ2-1; the match to TRBD2 covers 10 bases. The trim removed 1 base at V and 8 bases at J, leaving 5 bases unmatched. CDR3 length equals 15 residues. From germline, CDR1 is MNHEY and CDR2 SVGAGI. CDR3 in DNA: TGTGCCAGCAGTTACTTTAGCGGGGGGAACTATGAGCAGTTCTTC. This encodes CASSYFSGGNYEQFF.

The genes are TRBV4-2 and TRBJ1-2; 10 positions agree with TRBD1. The CDR3 contains 17 residues. CDR1 is LGHNA, CDR2 YNFKEQ, per germline. After removal of 1 base from V and 3 bases from J, the junction contained 8 bases not matched to a gene. The CDR3 sequence: CASSQGQGAPNDYGYTF. The DNA of the CDR3 is TGTGCCAGCAGCCAAGGACAGGGGGCCCCTAATGACTATGGCTACACCTTC.

Note on this clone: Compared with germline, one end of the junction differs, possibly owing to a read error. The rearrangement joins TRBV23-1 to TRBJ2-6; D perhaps matches TRBD2 (6 bases). TRBV23-1 is an ORF for which the function is uncertain. This CDR3 contains 20 residues. The CDR3 loop is CASTQGVAGRTSSGANVLTF. DNA for the CDR3: TGCGCCAGCACTCAAGGCGTGGCGGGACGGACGTCCTCTGGGGCCAACGTCCTGACTTTC.

This clone was seen just once. This chain links TRBV7-2 with TRBJ2-7, with a weak D call TRBD1 (6 bases). This CDR3 spans 14 amino acids. The V gene's germline CDR1 is SGHTA and CDR2 FQGNSA. Deletions cut 3 bases from V and 2 bases from J, with 11 bases between. For the CDR3, the DNA is TGTGCCAGCAGCTTCAGACAGGCCCCCTACGAGCAGTACTTC. It codes for CASSFRQAPYEQYF.

The CDR3, as DNA: TGCGCCAGCAGTGAGTCGCGGGGATCACCCCTCCACTTT. It codes for CASSESRGSPLHF. The chain links TRBV10-1 to TRBJ1-6; D not certain. Germline CDR1 reads WNHNN; CDR2 reads SYGVQD (reference sequence). The CDR3 sequence is 13 residues long. Deletions cut 0 bases from V and 10 bases from J, with 7 bases between.

The chain carries TRBV15 and TRBJ1-2; D is perhaps TRBD1 (6 bases). Trimming cost V 5 bases and J 6 bases, with 13 bases left between them. Germline V lookup: CDR1 LNHNV, CDR2 YYDKDF (reference sequence). This CDR3 region has 13 residues. The CDR3 region is CATSLRGANGYTF. The CDR3 bases are TGTGCCACCAGCCTACGGGGGGCGAATGGCTACACCTTC.